Sequencing of this T cell receptor beta chain was carried out in a study of T cells expressing NK-cell markers. TCRdb re-analyzed the 5' RACE reads; it lists each CDR3 protein once, without DNA. The sample data list 500,000 to 700,000 distinct CDR3 sequences. The CDR3 is made up of 14 amino acids. Germline V CDR1 and CDR2: ENHRY, SYGVKD. Sequencing was performed on blood T cells: a sorted CD56 or NKG2C T cell subset, CD4+ or CD8+ T cells, or bulk PBMC T cells (not recorded which). The clonotype originates from a man between 18 and 29 years old in good health. The gene calls are TRBV10-3 and TRBJ1-1; the D call from TCRdb, TRBD1, cannot be confirmed without DNA. The CDR3 is CAIRKTGETTEAFF.